The clone carrying this T cell receptor (beta chain) appeared many times. The data originate from a study of CD8+CD57+ T cells in acquired aplastic anemia. The ends were cut back, 0 bases at V and 5 bases at J, with 10 bases in the middle. This CDR3 contains 13 residues. In germline, CDR1 is DFQATT, CDR2 SNEGSKA (reference sequence). Genomic DNA provided the template from which TCR beta VDJ and CDR3 profiles were obtained. TCRdb re-called the reads through MiXCR, storing one row per CDR3 protein. The sample consists of roughly 150,000 distinct CDR3 sequences, 35% to 55% of them appearing once. Sequenced sample: sorted CD4+, CD8+, or CD8+CD57+ T cells (not recorded which) from PBMCs. The receptor's source is a human donor in good health. The chain has TRBV20-1 and TRBJ1-1, with D uncertain. CDR3 sequence reads: CSARDRWSTEAFF. The CDR3 bases are TGCAGTGCTAGAGATCGGTGGAGTACTGAAGCTTTCTTT.